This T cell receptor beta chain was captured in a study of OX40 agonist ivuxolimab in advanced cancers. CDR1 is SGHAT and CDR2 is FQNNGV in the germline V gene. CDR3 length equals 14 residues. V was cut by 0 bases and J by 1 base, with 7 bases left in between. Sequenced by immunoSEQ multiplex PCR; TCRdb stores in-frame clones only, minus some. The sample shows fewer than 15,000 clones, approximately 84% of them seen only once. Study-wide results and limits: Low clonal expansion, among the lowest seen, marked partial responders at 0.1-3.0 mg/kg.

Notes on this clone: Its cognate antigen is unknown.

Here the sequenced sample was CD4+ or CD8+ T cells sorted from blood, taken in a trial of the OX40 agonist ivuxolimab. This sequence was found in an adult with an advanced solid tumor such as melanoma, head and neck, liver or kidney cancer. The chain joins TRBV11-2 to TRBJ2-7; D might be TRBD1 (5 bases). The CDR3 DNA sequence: TGTGCCAGCAGCTTAGAGGCAGGGTCCTACGAGCAGTACTTC. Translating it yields CASSLEAGSYEQYF. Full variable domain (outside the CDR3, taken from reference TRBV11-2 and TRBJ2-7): EAGVAQSPRYKIIEKRQSVAFWCNPISGHATLYWYQQILGQGPKLLIQFQNNGVVDDSQLPKDRFSAERLKGVDSTLKIQPAKLEDSAVYLCASSLEAGSYEQYFGPGTRLTVT.